This entry lists 25 T cell receptor beta chains sequenced from one sample in a study of cytomegalovirus exposure and HLA in healthy donors. Primers: 60 Vbeta forward and 13 Jbeta reverse. Sequencing was performed with immunoSEQ multiplex PCR; in TCRdb, only in-frame clones are kept and a portion is missing. The table has 160,000 or so clones, over 70% seen once. The source material was PBMCs. These receptors were obtained from a man aged 18-30 years in good health and CMV-seropositive.

The gene calls are TRBV4-3 and TRBJ1-6, with 9 bases lining up with TRBD1. This CDR3 spans 16 amino acids. J was trimmed by 9 bases and V by 1 base; bases with no gene match: 7. The germline V gene has CDR1 LGHNA and CDR2 YSLEER. The CDR3: CASSQGLGQGISPLHF. The CDR3 nucleotides are TGCGCCAGCAGCCAAGGACTGGGACAGGGTATTTCACCCCTCCACTTT.

This chain uses TRBV5-6 with TRBJ2-2, with a possible D match to TRBD1 (6 bases). CDR1 and CDR2 (germline): SGHDT, YYEEEE. Trimming pared 2 bases from V and 4 bases from J, leaving 15 bases between. This CDR3 is built from 16 residues. CDR3 DNA: TGTGCCAGCAGCTTAGCACACAGGGCGGGCACCGGGGAGCTGTTTTTT. The encoded protein is CASSLAHRAGTGELFF. The full variable domain, its missing parts supplied by reference TRBV5-6 and TRBJ2-2, is DAGVTQSPTHLIKTRGQQVTLRCSPKSGHDTVSWYQQALGQGPQFIFQYYEEEERQRGNFPDRFSGHQFPNYSSELNVNALLLGDSALYLCASSLAHRAGTGELFFGEGSRLTVL.

This chain joins TRBV7-6 and TRBJ2-2; D might be TRBD1 (6 bases). The CDR3 consists of 16 residues. Trimming removed 5 bases from V and 0 bases from J, with 13 bases in between. Germline-derived CDR1 and CDR2 are SGHVS and FNYEAQ. For the CDR3, the DNA is TGTGCCAGCAGCATAAACAGGGTTTCGAACACCGGGGAGCTGTTTTTT. Protein product: CASSINRVSNTGELFF.

The chain couples TRBV9 to TRBJ2-5; a possible D gene is TRBD2 (7 bases). This CDR3 is 13 amino acids long. Trimming took off 3 bases at V and 5 bases at J, with 11 bases between the two ends. CDR1 and CDR2 from the germline V gene are SGDLS and YYNGEE. CDR3 nucleotide sequence: TGTGCCAGCAGCGAAGGGGGGGTGGAGACCCAGTACTTC. Translation: CASSEGGVETQYF.

The gene calls are TRBV10-2 and TRBJ2-7; 11 bases match TRBD2. Losses at the gene ends were 6 bases for V and 6 bases for J; bases not matched to a gene: 4. Germline V gives CDR1 WSHSY, CDR2 SAAADI. This CDR3 spans 13 amino acids. CDR3 sequence reads: CASRLAGDPEQYF. As DNA, the CDR3 is TGCGCCAGCAGACTAGCGGGGGACCCCGAGCAGTACTTC.

The chain couples TRBV19 to TRBJ1-2; 10 bases are shared with TRBD1. CDR3 length equals 13 residues. Germline-derived CDR1 and CDR2 are LNHDA and SQIVND (reference sequence). The ends lost 1 base at V and 7 bases at J; junction bases unmatched: 0. CDR3: CASSIGQGAGYTF. The CDR3 coding sequence is TGTGCCAGTAGTATAGGACAGGGGGCTGGCTACACCTTC.

This sequence joins TRBV9 and TRBJ1-5; D unclear. The V end was cut by 4 bases, the J end by 9 bases, with 11 bases between. The CDR3 contains 12 residues. Germline assignment: CDR1 SGDLS and CDR2 YYNGEE. CDR3 amino acids: CASSSPPGPQHF. The CDR3 DNA reads TGTGCCAGCAGCTCCCCCCCCGGGCCCCAGCATTTT.

This clone was found once. The chain links TRBV5-4 to TRBJ2-3; a possible D gene is TRBD2 (7 bases). The CDR3 has 14 amino acids. Germline lookup yields CDR1 SGHNT and CDR2 YYREEE (reference sequence). Trimming cost V 2 bases and J 4 bases, with 11 bases left between them. The CDR3 sequence: CASSFGGAADTQYF. In DNA form, the CDR3 reads TGTGCCAGCAGCTTTGGGGGGGCCGCAGATACGCAGTATTTT.

Points on this clone: At one boundary the junction diverges from the germline segment, which might be a read error. J is TRBJ2-4 and V is TRBV6-6; a weak D match, TRBD2 (6 bases). The CDR3 is 14 residues long. Germline V CDR1 and CDR2: MNHNY, SVGAGI (reference sequence). CDR3 sequence reads: CASRTGTFKNSQYF. CDR3 nucleotide sequence: TGTGCCAGCAGAACCGGGACTTTCAAAAACAGTCAGTACTTC.

The rearrangement uses TRBV9 and TRBJ1-5; TRBD1 agrees at 7 bases. The CDR3 loop spans 16 amino acids. From germline, CDR1 is SGDLS and CDR2 YYNGEE. V lost 4 bases and J lost 6; bases outside the gene matches: 13. The CDR3 reads CASSLGDPAGGQPQHF. DNA for the CDR3: TGTGCCAGCAGCCTAGGGGACCCGGCAGGGGGTCAGCCCCAGCATTTT.

To note about this clone: A read error may account for a junction end that differs from germline. V and J are TRBV5-4 and TRBJ2-3; TRBD2 matches at 12 bases. This CDR3 has 17 amino acids. From germline, CDR1 is SGHNT and CDR2 YYREEE (reference sequence). The CDR3 spells CASSLGLAGGPTDTQYF. The CDR3 coding sequence is TGTGCCAGCAGTTTGGGTCTAGCGGGAGGGCCAACAGATACGCAGTATTTT. The full variable domain, rest sourced from reference TRBV5-4 and TRBJ2-3, is ETGVTQSPTHLIKTRGQQVTLRCSSQSGHNTVSWYQQALGQGPQFIFQYYREEENGRGNFPPRFSGLQFPNYSSELNVNALELDDSALYLCASSLGLAGGPTDTQYFGPGTRLTVL.

The rearrangement joins TRBV6-5 to TRBJ2-7; D unresolved. Germline V CDR1 and CDR2: MNHEY, SVGAGI. Trimming cost V 2 bases and J 7 bases, with 12 bases left between them. The CDR3 is made up of 13 amino acids. In nucleotides, the CDR3 is TGTGCCAGCAGTTACGTCCACAGTACGGAGCAGTACTTC. It is translated as CASSYVHSTEQYF.

The V gene is TRBV7-2, the J gene TRBJ2-7; 8 bases are a match to TRBD2. The CDR3 runs 15 residues. Germline lookup yields CDR1 SGHTA and CDR2 FQGNSA. Germline trimming cut 6 bases from V and 2 bases from J; bases unmatched to any gene: 9. CDR3 sequence reads: CASRYYGGGAYEQYF. CDR3 coding DNA: TGTGCCAGCAGATATTACGGGGGGGGAGCCTACGAGCAGTACTTC.

The gene calls are TRBV5-6 and TRBJ2-3; 9 bases fit TRBD1. J was trimmed by 4 bases and V by 0 bases; bases with no gene match: 6. The CDR3 contains 16 residues. CDR1 and CDR2 from the germline V gene are SGHDT and YYEEEE. This chain's CDR3 is CASSLAGQGLADTQYF. For the CDR3, the DNA is TGTGCCAGCAGCTTGGCCGGACAGGGGCTTGCAGATACGCAGTATTTT.

This chain uses TRBV18 with TRBJ2-5; weak D call: TRBD1 (5 bases). CDR1 is KGHSH and CDR2 is LQKENI in the germline V gene. Trimming stripped 1 base from V and 2 bases from J, with 11 bases between. The CDR3 loop spans 15 amino acids. The CDR3 DNA is TGTGCCAGCTCACCACGGGGTGCAGGGCAAGAGACCCAGTACTTC. As protein: CASSPRGAGQETQYF.

The chain joins TRBV7-8 to TRBJ1-5; 9 nucleotides align to TRBD1. CDR1 is SGHVS and CDR2 is FQNEAQ in the germline V gene. With 5 bases clipped from V and 6 bases from J, the junction kept 11 bases outside the gene matches. CDR3 length equals 16 residues. The CDR3 DNA is TGTGCCAGCAGCAAAGAAACAGGGGGCGAGGGTCAGCCCCAGCATTTT. Translated: CASSKETGGEGQPQHF.

The chain employs TRBV25-1 and TRBJ2-2; 9 nucleotides align to TRBD1. Germline V gene data show CDR1 as MGHDK and CDR2 as SYGVNS. The length of the CDR3 is 18 residues. Trimming at V came to 3 bases and at J to 4 bases, leaving 12 bases not matched to a gene. The CDR3 protein is CASSDPPGQGDSTGELFF. DNA of the CDR3: TGTGCCAGCAGTGACCCACCGGGACAGGGAGATTCCACCGGGGAGCTGTTTTTT.

This clone was counted a single time. The V and J genes are TRBV7-2 and TRBJ1-2; D is possibly TRBD1 (5 bases). There are 15 residues in the CDR3. V was cut by 4 bases and J by 4 bases, with 16 bases left in between. Per germline, CDR1 SGHTA and CDR2 FQGNSA. The CDR3 here is CASSSSTQGTYGYTF. In DNA form, the CDR3 reads TGTGCCAGCAGCTCGAGCACCCAGGGTACCTATGGCTACACCTTC.

The chain carries TRBV7-6 and TRBJ2-3; D might be TRBD2 (7 bases). V was trimmed by 5 bases and J by 2 bases, leaving 17 bases between them. The germline V gene has CDR1 SGHVS and CDR2 FNYEAQ. This CDR3 has 16 amino acids. The CDR3 region is CASSRGWGGDTDTQYF. CDR3 DNA: TGTGCCAGCAGCAGGGGGTGGGGGGGGGACACAGATACGCAGTATTTT. Drawing the rest from reference TRBV7-6 and TRBJ2-3, the complete variable domain is GAGVSQSPRYKVTKRGQDVALRCDPISGHVSLYWYRQALGQGPEFLTYFNYEAQQDKSGLPNDRFSAERPEGSISTLTIQRTEQRDSAMYRCASSRGWGGDTDTQYFGPGTRLTVL.

This clone appeared a few times. This chain connects TRBV14 to TRBJ2-2, with 7 bases matching TRBD1. Germline CDR1 reads SGHDN; CDR2 reads FVKESK. The CDR3 contains 14 residues. With V trimmed by 8 bases and J by 5 bases, 8 bases remained unmatched. CDR3 loop: CASAMTGRTGELFF. The CDR3 DNA reads as TGTGCCAGCGCTATGACAGGGCGAACCGGGGAGCTGTTTTTT.

This clone was observed once. The chain has TRBV6-4 and TRBJ2-1, with D possibly matching TRBD1 (6 bases). The CDR3 is 15 amino acids. Trimming removed 2 bases at V and 2 bases at J, with 10 bases between. Germline CDR1 and CDR2: MRHNA and SNTAGT. This chain's CDR3 is CASSDQQGTYNEQFF. CDR3 in DNA: TGTGCCAGCAGTGACCAACAGGGAACCTACAATGAGCAGTTCTTC.

This chain connects TRBV27 to TRBJ1-2; a possible D gene is TRBD1 (5 bases). Trimming took 0 bases from V and 4 from J, leaving 9 bases between them. The length of the CDR3 is 14 residues. Germline CDR1 and CDR2: MNHEY and SMNVEV (reference sequence). The CDR3 sequence: CASSLSDRSYGYTF. For the CDR3, the DNA is TGTGCCAGCAGTTTATCAGACAGAAGCTATGGCTACACCTTC.

CDR3 protein: CASSPGTLLYEQYF. Here the CDR3 DNA reads TGTGCCAGCAGCCCCGGGACACTCCTCTACGAGCAGTACTTC. The chain couples TRBV7-8 to TRBJ2-7; possibly TRBD1 for D (6 bases). The CDR3 spans 14 residues. Germline values: CDR1 SGHVS, CDR2 FQNEAQ. The V gene lost 5 bases and the J gene lost 3 bases, with 14 bases spanning the gap.

The chain uses TRBV6-1 and TRBJ2-1; TRBD2 matches at 11 bases. The CDR3 covers 15 residues. V dropped 6 bases and J dropped 9; count of bases not matched to a gene: 10. Germline values: CDR1 MNHNS, CDR2 SASEGT. CDR3 loop: CASRTSGIRAGEQFF. CDR3 nucleotides: TGTGCCAGCAGGACTAGCGGGATCAGGGCGGGTGAGCAGTTCTTC.

This clone has just a few counts. V usage is TRBV4-1 and J usage is TRBJ2-6, with a weak D call TRBD2 (6 bases). The CDR3 is 17 amino acids. Germline assignment: CDR1 MGHRA and CDR2 YSYEKL. Trimming stripped 6 bases from V and 0 bases from J, with 15 bases between. The CDR3 coding sequence is TGCGCCAGCAGTCCCTGGACTATTGACTCTGGGGCCAACGTCCTGACTTTC. This translates into CASSPWTIDSGANVLTF.